The entry below describes one T cell receptor beta chain. The CDR3 loop spans 15 amino acids. Germline-derived CDR1 and CDR2 are SGHAT and FQNNGV. After removal of 5 bases from V and 3 bases from J, the junction contained 8 bases not matched to a gene. The data stem from a study of blood T cell repertoires in COVID-19. Study overall: Italy, Spain and the United States were the sources of the convalescent and acute COVID-19 samples. T cells, B-cell-depleted T cells, or PBMCs provided the cDNA or gDNA that served as material.

The authors' processing: Reference gene primer amplification gave nucleated cell count estimates. Sequencing was performed with immunoSEQ multiplex PCR; in TCRdb, only in-frame clones are kept and a portion is missing. V and J calls and clone size follow that table, whereas D and trimming were derived from the DNA. Among tens of thousands of clones listed, around 90% were seen once. Material: peripheral blood. The sequence was obtained from an elderly man with acute or convalescent COVID-19. The genes are TRBV11-2 and TRBJ2-7, with 9 bases lining up with TRBD2. CDR3 sequence: CASSPRLADDYEQYF. The CDR3 nucleotides read TGTGCCAGCAGCCCTCGACTAGCGGACGACTACGAGCAGTACTTC.